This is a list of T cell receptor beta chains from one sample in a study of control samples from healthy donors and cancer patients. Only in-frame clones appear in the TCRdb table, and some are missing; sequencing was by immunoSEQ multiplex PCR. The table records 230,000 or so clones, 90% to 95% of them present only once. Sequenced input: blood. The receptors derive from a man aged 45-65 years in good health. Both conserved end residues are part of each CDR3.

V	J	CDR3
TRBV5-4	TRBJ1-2	CASSLNNLYGYTF
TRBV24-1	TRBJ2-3	CATSDVFGRSSTDTQYF
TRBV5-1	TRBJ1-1	CASSPILGVSTEAFF
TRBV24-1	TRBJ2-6	CATSDARVAGANVLTF
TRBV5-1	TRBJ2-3	CASSPGLAGSTDTQYF
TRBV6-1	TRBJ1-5	CASSVTGRTVGNQPQHF
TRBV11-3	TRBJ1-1	CASSFTPNTEAFF
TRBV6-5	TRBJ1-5	CASRKGQYSNQPQHF
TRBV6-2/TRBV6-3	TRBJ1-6	CASSYSEPGRSPLHF
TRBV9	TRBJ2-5	CASSVSGIETQYF
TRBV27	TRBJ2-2	CASSLWATGELFF
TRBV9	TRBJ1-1	CASSVVGGSTEAFF